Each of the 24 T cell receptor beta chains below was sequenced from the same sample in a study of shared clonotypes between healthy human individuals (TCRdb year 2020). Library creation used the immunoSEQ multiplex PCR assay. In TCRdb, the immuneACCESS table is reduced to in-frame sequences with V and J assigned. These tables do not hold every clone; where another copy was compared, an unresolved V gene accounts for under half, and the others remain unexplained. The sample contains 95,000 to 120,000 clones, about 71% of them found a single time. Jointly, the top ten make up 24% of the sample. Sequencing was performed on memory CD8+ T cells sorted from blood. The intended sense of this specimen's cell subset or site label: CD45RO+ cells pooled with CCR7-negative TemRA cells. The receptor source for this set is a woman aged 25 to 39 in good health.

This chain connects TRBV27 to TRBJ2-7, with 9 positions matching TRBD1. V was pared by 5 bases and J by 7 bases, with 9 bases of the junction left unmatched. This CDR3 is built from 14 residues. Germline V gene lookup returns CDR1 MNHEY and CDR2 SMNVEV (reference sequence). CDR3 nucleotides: TGTGCCAGCAGTCTGATACAGGGGGCGCAGGAGCAGTACTTC. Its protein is CASSLIQGAQEQYF.

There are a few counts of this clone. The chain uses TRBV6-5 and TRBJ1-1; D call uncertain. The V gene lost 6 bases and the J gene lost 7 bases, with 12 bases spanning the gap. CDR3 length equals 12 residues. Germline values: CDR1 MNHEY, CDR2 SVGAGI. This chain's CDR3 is CASRGERFEAFF. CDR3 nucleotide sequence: TGTGCCAGCAGGGGTGAGCGGTTTGAAGCTTTCTTT.

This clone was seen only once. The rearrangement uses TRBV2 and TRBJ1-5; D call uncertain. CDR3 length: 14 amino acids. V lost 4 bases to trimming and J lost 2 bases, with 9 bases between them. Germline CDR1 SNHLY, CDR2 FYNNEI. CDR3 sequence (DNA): TGTGCCAGCAGTGTTGGGCTCGGCAATCAGCCCCAGCATTTT. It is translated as CASSVGLGNQPQHF.

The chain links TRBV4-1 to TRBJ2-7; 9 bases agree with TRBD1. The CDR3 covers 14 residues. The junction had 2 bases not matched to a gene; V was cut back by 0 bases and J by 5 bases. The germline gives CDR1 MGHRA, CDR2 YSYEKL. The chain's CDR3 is CASSQEGTGNEQYF. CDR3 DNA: TGCGCCAGCAGCCAAGAAGGGACAGGGAACGAGCAGTACTTC.

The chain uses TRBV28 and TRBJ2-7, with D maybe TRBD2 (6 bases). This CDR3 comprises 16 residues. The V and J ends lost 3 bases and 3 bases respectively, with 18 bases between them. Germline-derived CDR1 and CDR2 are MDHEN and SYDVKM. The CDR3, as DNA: TGTGCCAGCAGTTTTAACGGGAGACACCGCCTCTACGAGCAGTACTTC. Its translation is CASSFNGRHRLYEQYF.

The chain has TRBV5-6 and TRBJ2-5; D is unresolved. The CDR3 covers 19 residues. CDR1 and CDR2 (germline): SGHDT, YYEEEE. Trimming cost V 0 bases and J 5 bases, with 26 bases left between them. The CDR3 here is CASSLAWLHTASKAETQYF. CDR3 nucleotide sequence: TGTGCCAGCAGCTTGGCCTGGTTACATACTGCTAGTAAGGCGGAGACCCAGTACTTC.

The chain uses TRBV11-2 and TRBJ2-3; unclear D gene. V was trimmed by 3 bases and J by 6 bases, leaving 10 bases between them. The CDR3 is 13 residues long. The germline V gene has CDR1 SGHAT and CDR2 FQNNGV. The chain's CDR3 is CASSFTPPDTQYF. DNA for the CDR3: TGTGCCAGCAGCTTTACCCCCCCGGATACGCAGTATTTT.

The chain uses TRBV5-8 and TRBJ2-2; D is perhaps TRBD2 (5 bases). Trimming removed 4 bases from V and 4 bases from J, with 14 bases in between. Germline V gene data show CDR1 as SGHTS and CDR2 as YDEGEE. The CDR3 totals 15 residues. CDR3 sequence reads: CASSPHGRTTGELFF. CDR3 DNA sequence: TGTGCCAGCAGCCCCCATGGGAGAACCACCGGGGAGCTGTTTTTT.

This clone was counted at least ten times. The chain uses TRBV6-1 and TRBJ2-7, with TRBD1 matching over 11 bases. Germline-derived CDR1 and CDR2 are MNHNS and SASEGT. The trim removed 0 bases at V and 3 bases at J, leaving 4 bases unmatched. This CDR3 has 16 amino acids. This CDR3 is CASSEAGGTGGYEQYF. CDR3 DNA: TGTGCCAGCAGTGAAGCAGGGGGGACAGGGGGCTACGAGCAGTACTTC.

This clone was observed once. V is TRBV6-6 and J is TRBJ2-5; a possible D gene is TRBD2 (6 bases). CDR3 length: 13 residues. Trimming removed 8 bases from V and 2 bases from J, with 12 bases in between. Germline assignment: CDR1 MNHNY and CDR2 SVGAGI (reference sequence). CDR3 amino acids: CASGTGEQETQYF. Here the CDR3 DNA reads TGTGCCAGCGGAACGGGAGAGCAAGAGACCCAGTACTTC.

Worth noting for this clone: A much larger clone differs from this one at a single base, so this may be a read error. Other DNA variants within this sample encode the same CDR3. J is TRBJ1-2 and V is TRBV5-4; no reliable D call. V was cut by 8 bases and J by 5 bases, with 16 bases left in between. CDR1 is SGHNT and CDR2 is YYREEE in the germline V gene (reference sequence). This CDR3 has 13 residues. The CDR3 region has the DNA TGTGCCAGTAGCGGCGACGAAGGATATGGCTACACCTTC. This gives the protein CASSGDEGYGYTF.

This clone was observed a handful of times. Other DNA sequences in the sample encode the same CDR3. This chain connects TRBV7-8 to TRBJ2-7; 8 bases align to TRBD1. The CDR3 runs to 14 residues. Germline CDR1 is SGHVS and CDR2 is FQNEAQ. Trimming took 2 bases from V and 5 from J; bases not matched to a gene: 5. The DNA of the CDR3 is TGTGCCAGCAGCTTAACCCAGGGGGCGGACGAGCAGTACTTC. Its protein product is CASSLTQGADEQYF.

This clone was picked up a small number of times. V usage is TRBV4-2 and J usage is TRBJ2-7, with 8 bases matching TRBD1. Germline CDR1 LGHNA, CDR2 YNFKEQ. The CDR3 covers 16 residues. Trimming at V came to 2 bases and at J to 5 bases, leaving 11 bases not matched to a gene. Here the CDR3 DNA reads TGTGCCAGCAGCCAACCGGCCGGGACAGGAGGCCACGAGCAGTACTTC. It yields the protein CASSQPAGTGGHEQYF.

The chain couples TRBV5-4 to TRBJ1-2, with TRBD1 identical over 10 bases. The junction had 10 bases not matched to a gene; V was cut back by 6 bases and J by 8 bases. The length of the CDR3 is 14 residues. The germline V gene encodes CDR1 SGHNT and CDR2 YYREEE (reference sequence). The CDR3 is CASNHGDRGYGYTF. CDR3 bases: TGTGCCAGCAATCACGGGGACAGGGGATACGGCTACACCTTC.

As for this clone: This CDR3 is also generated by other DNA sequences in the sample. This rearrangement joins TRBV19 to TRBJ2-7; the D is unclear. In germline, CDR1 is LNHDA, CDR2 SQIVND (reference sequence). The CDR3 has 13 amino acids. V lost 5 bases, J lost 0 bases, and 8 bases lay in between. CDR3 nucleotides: TGTGCCAGTAGTTCCGGATCCTCCTACGAGCAGTACTTC. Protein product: CASSSGSSYEQYF.

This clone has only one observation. The CDR3 spells CASSFTPDVANYGYTF. CDR3 sequence (DNA): TGTGCCAGCAGTTTCACGCCGGACGTTGCTAACTATGGCTACACCTTC. V and J are TRBV27 and TRBJ1-2; D is unclear. Germline loops: CDR1 MNHEY, CDR2 SMNVEV (reference sequence). CDR3 size: 16 residues. With 3 bases removed from V and 0 bases from J, the gap between germline ends came to 14 bases.

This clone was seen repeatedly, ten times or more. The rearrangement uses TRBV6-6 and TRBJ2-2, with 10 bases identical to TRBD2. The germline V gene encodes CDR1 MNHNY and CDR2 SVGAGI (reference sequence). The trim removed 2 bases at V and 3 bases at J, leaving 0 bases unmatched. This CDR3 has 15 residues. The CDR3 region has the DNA TGTGCCAGCAGTTACGGGACTAGCGACACCGGGGAGCTGTTTTTT. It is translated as CASSYGTSDTGELFF.

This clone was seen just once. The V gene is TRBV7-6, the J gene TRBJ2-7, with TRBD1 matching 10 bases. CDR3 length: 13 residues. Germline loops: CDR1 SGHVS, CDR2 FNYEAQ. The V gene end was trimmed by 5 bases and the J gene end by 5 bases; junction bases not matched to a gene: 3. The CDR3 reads CASSRQGADEQYF. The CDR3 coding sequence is TGTGCCAGCAGCCGACAGGGGGCTGACGAGCAGTACTTC. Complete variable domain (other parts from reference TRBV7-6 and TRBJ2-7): GAGVSQSPRYKVTKRGQDVALRCDPISGHVSLYWYRQALGQGPEFLTYFNYEAQQDKSGLPNDRFSAERPEGSISTLTIQRTEQRDSAMYRCASSRQGADEQYFGPGTRLTVT.

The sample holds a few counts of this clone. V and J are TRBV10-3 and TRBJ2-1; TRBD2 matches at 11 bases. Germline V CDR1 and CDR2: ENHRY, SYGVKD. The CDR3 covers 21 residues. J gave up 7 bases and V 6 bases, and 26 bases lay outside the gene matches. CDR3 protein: CAIRLSFGSGLSGRAVNEQFF. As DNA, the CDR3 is TGTGCCATCAGGCTGTCGTTCGGGAGCGGCCTTAGCGGGAGGGCCGTGAATGAGCAGTTCTTC.

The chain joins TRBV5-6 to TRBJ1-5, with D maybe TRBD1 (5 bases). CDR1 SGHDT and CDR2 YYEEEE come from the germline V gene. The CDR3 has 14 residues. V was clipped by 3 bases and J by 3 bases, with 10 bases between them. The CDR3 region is CASSYRFSNQPQHF. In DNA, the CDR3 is TGTGCCAGCAGCTACAGGTTTTCCAATCAGCCCCAGCATTTT.

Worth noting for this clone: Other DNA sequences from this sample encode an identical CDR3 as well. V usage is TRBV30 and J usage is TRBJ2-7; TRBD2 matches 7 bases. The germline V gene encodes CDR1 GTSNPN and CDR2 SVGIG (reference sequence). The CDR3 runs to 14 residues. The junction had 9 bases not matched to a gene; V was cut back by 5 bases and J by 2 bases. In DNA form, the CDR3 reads TGTGCCTGGGGGGAGGGGCGGGCCACCTACGAGCAGTACTTC. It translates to CAWGEGRATYEQYF.

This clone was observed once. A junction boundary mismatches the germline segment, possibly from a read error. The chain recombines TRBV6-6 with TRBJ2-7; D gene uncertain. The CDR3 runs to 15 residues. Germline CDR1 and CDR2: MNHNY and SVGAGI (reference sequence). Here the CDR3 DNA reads TGTGCCATCAGTGAGTCTTGGGATCCCCCCTCCGAGCAGTACTTC. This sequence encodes CAISESWDPPSEQYF.

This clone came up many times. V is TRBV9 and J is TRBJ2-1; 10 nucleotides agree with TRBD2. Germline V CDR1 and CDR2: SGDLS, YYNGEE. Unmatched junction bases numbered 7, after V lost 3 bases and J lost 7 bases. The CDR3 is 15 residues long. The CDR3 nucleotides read TGTGCCAGCAGCGAGCGGGAGGGCCATAGGAATGAGCAGTTCTTC. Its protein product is CASSEREGHRNEQFF.

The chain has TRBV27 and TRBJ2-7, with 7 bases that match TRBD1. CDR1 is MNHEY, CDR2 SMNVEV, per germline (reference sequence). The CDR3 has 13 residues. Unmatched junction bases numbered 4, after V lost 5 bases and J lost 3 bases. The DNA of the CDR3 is TGTGCCAGCAGTCACGGACAGGACTACGAGCAGTACTTC. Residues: CASSHGQDYEQYF.